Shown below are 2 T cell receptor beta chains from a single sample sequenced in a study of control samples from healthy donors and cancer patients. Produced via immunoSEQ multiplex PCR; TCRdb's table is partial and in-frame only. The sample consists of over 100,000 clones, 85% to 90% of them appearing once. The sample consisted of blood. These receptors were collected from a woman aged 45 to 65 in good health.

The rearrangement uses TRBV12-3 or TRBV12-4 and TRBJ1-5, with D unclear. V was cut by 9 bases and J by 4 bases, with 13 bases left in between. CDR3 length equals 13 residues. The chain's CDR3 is CASLKAGNQPQHF. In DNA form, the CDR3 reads TGTGCCAGTCTAAAGGCGGGGAATCAGCCCCAGCATTTT.

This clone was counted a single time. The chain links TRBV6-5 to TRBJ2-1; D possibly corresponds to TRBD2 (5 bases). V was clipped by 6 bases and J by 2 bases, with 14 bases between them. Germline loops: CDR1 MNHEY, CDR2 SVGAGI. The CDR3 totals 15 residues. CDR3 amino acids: CASRHSRATYNEQFF. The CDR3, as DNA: TGTGCCAGCAGACATTCGAGGGCCACCTACAATGAGCAGTTCTTC.